The 2 T cell receptor beta chains presented below share a single source sample, sequenced in a study of cytomegalovirus exposure and HLA in healthy donors. Primers: 60 Vbeta forward and 13 Jbeta reverse. The data were produced by immunoSEQ multiplex PCR, yet TCRdb's version contains in-frame clones alone and is incomplete. The sample lists about 160,000 clones; 75% to 90% were seen once. Sequenced sample: PBMCs. All receptors come from a male donor in good health and CMV-seropositive.

The chain joins TRBV27 to TRBJ2-1, with TRBD2 identical over 7 bases. Germline trimming cut 5 bases from V and 5 bases from J; bases unmatched to any gene: 6. Germline V gene sequence: CDR1 MNHEY, CDR2 SMNVEV (reference sequence). The CDR3 covers 14 residues. CDR3 nucleotide sequence: TGTGCCAGCAGTAGGCGGGAGAAACACAATGAGCAGTTCTTC. This gives the protein CASSRREKHNEQFF.

This clone was picked up one time. This chain joins TRBV27 and TRBJ2-7; TRBD2 agrees at 11 bases. The trim removed 5 bases at V and 4 bases at J, leaving 7 bases unmatched. The CDR3 loop spans 15 amino acids. Germline V lookup: CDR1 MNHEY, CDR2 SMNVEV (reference sequence). The CDR3 here is CASSVRSGREYEQYF. The CDR3 nucleotides are TGTGCCAGCAGTGTACGTAGCGGGAGGGAATACGAGCAGTACTTC.